These 3 T cell receptor beta chains were sequenced from one sample in a study of glioma-infiltrating T cells. Using RNA template, CDR3s of TCR alpha and beta were amplified with iRepertoire arm-PCR. TCRdb redid the calling of the multiplex PCR reads with MiXCR, one entry per CDR3 protein. Of 90,000 to 100,000 distinct CDR3 sequences in the sample, about 37% were seen once. Sequencing input: glioma tissue, nonneoplastic brain tissue, or PBMCs (not recorded which). The receptors stem from a human donor with low-grade glioma or glioblastoma, undergoing nonglioma brain surgery, or in good health (not recorded which).

With respect to this clonotype: This sequence may be a read error, since a much larger clone differs from it by one base. This chain links TRBV20-1 with TRBJ1-5; the D gene is possibly TRBD1 (6 bases). With 6 bases removed from V and 0 bases from J, the gap between germline ends came to 12 bases. CDR1 is DFQATT, CDR2 SNEGSKA, per germline (reference sequence). The CDR3 is 14 amino acids. CDR3: CSADRIHSNQPQHF. The CDR3 DNA reads TGCAGTGCAGACAGGATTCATAGCAATCAGCCCCAGCATTTT.

Remarks on this clonotype: This could be a read error, since a much larger clone is one nucleotide away. This sequence joins TRBV4-1 and TRBJ2-7; D may be TRBD2 (6 bases). CDR3 size: 13 residues. V was cut by 4 bases and J by 7 bases, with 14 bases left in between. Per germline, CDR1 MGHRA and CDR2 YSYEKL. The CDR3 reads CASSRDWDGEQYF. The CDR3 DNA sequence: TGCGCCAGCAGCCGGGACTGGGACGGTGAGCAGTACTTC.

This clonotype occurred many times. This rearrangement joins TRBV25-1 to TRBJ2-7; 9 bases are shared with TRBD1. Germline lookup yields CDR1 MGHDK and CDR2 SYGVNS. The V segment lost 6 bases and the J segment 4 bases; nucleotides outside the gene matches: 4. The CDR3 sequence is 13 residues long. CDR3 coding DNA: TGTGCCAGCAGGACAGGGGGGTTGTACGAGCAGTACTTC. This gives the protein CASRTGGLYEQYF.